This TCR beta chain was recorded in a study of T-cell reconstitution after alpha-beta-depleted transplantation in children. Unique molecular identifiers were incorporated into the prepared TCRbeta library. TCRdb reanalysed the PCR reads using MiXCR and keeps one entry per CDR3 protein. This table holds about 300,000 distinct CDR3 sequences, 9.5% to 13% found once. Source: PBMCs, taken before TCRalphabeta/CD19-depleted stem cell transplant. The sequence derives from a boy in the first two years of life with acute myeloid leukemia, due to receive a stem cell transplant.

The CDR3 coding sequence is TGCAGTGCTAGAGATCCGACGGTACCTAGCACAGATACGCAGTATTTT. Translating gives CSARDPTVPSTDTQYF. This chain joins TRBV20-1 and TRBJ2-3; D is unclear. Germline CDR1 is DFQATT and CDR2 is SNEGSKA (reference sequence). Trimming stripped 0 bases from V and 0 bases from J, with 13 bases between. The CDR3 extends over 16 amino acids.